This T cell receptor (beta chain) was captured by sequencing in a study of T cell responses to AZD1222 COVID-19 vaccine (dated by TCRdb to the early 2020s). Looking at the study overall: TCR sequencing was performed for about 250 trial participants, of whom 200 to 210 were given two doses of AZD1222 and 26 were given two doses of MenACWY control vaccine. Trial participants were enrolled by age into 18-55, 56-69 and 70-plus year subgroups, with approximately 150, 28 and 58 TCR-sequenced participants respectively.

The germline V gene yields MNHEY for CDR1 and SVGAGI for CDR2. The junction shows trimming of 6 bases on V and 1 base on J, and the gene matches do not reach 0 bases of it. Reading from cysteine to phenylalanine, the CDR3 counts 15 amino acids. Only CDR3 DNA remains: 45 bases, in frame from the first base. Beyond this particular receptor, the publication reports: Only a handful of AZD1222 recipients were SARS-CoV-2 seropositive at baseline, limiting conclusions about previously exposed vaccinees. Participants were mostly white British, with more females than males. The authors suggested clonal diversity may have been underestimated. Because no samples from the day 14 peak response were available, repertoires could be characterized only after the peak T cell response. Reportedly, close to half of the unique spike-specific TCRs recognized epitopes lying outside the regions that are mutated in the B.1.351 and B.1.1.7 variants. In the small 56-69-year group, the increase in depth fell short of significance, most likely because of low power. The vaccine-associated CD4 TCRs covered the entire spike protein, and the dominant responses fell in regions 160-218 and 743-854. After two AZD1222 doses, both the breadth and the depth of spike-specific TCRs were significantly higher than at day 0 and than in MenACWY recipients.

The CDR3 regions of human TCRbeta chains were analyzed by immunosequencing. The published analysis was carried out like this. Repertoire TCRs were checked for matches against a reference library of SARS-CoV-2-specific TCRs that had been generated using the MIRA antigen-specificity platform. Breadth was defined as the fraction of unique TCRs that were SARS-CoV-2-associated, and depth was defined as the fraction of total T cells that were SARS-CoV-2-associated. Each spike-specific TCR was assigned to its reactive spike region and to a CD4 or CD8 class using the MIRA data. Log10-transformed breadth and depth values were compared by one-way ANOVA with Sidak's multiple comparisons tests. As stored in TCRdb, this immuneACCESS dataset retains in-frame rearrangements with V and J assigned. A fraction of the clones does not appear; measured against another copy, unresolved V genes explain less than half of the discrepancy, and the remainder lacks a known reason. V, J and clone size reflect that table, while D and trimming were determined from the DNA. Here the sample has roughly 200,000 clones; about 94% occur a single time. Around 1.8% of the sample belongs to the ten largest clones.

The sample's time point, from its label and the paper: about 28 days (+/-7) after the second vaccine dose. Taken with the paper, the label for treatment or condition translates to: meningococcal conjugate vaccine given as trial control. Vaccinee samples came from UK trials COV001 and COV002, including a single-blind randomized controlled phase 2/3 trial of AZD1222 (ChAdOx1 nCoV-19) in healthy adults. Trial participant PBMC samples were collected at day 0 and day 28 after the second dose for TCRbeta chain sequencing. This clone was seen once. It has no known antigen specificity. It has no much larger one-base neighbor in the sample; base qualities were not kept.

The rearrangement combines TRBV6-5 with TRBJ1-6; 10 junctional bases match TRBD1. The sequences come from peripheral blood, collected 28 days after the second dose of the MenACWY control vaccine. The receptor comes from an adult who received the MenACWY meningococcal vaccine as a control. The encoded CDR3 is CASRDRGSYNSPLHF. The nucleotides are TGTGCCAGCAGGGACAGGGGGTCCTATAATTCACCCCTCCACTTT.